This TCR beta chain was retrieved from a study of cytomegalovirus exposure and HLA in healthy donors. Study-wide findings and caveats: Researchers counted around 170 TCR beta chains as cytomegalovirus-associated. One later analysis reportedly identified an Asian-associated ancestry cluster that showed fewer N-insertions than the roughly 600-donor mean. In a later analysis, TCR beta V- and J-gene trimming showed a link to a missense DCLRE1C variant. The availability of immune exposure information extended only to CMV serostatus.

About this clone: Its antigen remains unknown.

The CDR3 extends over 11 amino acids. V shed 5 bases and J shed 7 bases, with 8 bases lying between them. CDR1 is MNHEY and CDR2 is SVGAGI in the germline V gene. The PCR was carried out with 60 Vbeta primers and 13 Jbeta primers. TCRdb's table, derived via immunoSEQ multiplex PCR, lists solely in-frame clones and lacks some. The sample consists of around 160,000 clones, 79% of them appearing once. The sequence was obtained from a woman aged 40 to 50 in good health and CMV-seropositive. The rearrangement joins TRBV6-5 to TRBJ1-1; TRBD1 might be the D (6 bases). Material: PBMCs. For the CDR3, the DNA is TGTGCCAGCAGTGGACAGAATGAAGCTTTCTTT. It is translated as CASSGQNEAFF.